The present TCR beta chain was sequenced within a study of blood T cell repertoires in COVID-19. In the original analysis: Counts of nucleated cells, estimated from reference gene primer amplification, were obtained. The table came from immunoSEQ multiplex PCR; TCRdb's copy has only in-frame clones and leaves some out. The V and J calls and clone size were taken over from that table, and D and trimming were inferred from the DNA. The table shows 120,000 to 150,000 clones, with roughly 86% occurring only once. Germline assignment: CDR1 SGHRS and CDR2 YFSETQ. J gave up 0 bases and V 6 bases, and 4 bases lay outside the gene matches. The CDR3 consists of 14 residues.

Sequencing used peripheral blood. This clonotype was sampled from a human donor with acute or convalescent COVID-19. The donor label of this sample is uncertain. The genes are TRBV5-1 and TRBJ2-5, with 8 bases aligning to TRBD1. The CDR3 sequence is CASNRGSDQETQYF. CDR3 nucleotides: TGCGCCAGCAACAGGGGGTCGGACCAAGAGACCCAGTACTTC.